This T cell receptor beta chain was sequenced for a study of blood T cell repertoires in COVID-19. Study-level background: The United States, Italy and Spain were the sources of the acute and convalescent COVID-19 samples. T cells, B-cell-depleted T cells, or PBMCs provided the cDNA or gDNA that served as material.

Generated by immunoSEQ multiplex PCR, the TCRdb table keeps only in-frame clones and is missing some. Here the sample spans 200,000 to 250,000 clones, around 85% being singletons. J lost 9 bases, V lost 0 bases, and 13 bases had no gene match. The germline CDR1 and CDR2 sequences are SGHRS and YFSETQ. The CDR3 spans 16 residues. Sequencing was performed on peripheral blood. This receptor was identified in a woman aged 50 to 65 with acute or convalescent COVID-19. The chain combines TRBV5-1 with TRBJ2-7; 9 bases align to TRBD1. The CDR3 sequence: CASSLEPGTGWSRQYF. The DNA for the CDR3 is TGCGCCAGCAGCTTGGAACCCGGGACAGGGTGGTCGAGGCAGTACTTC.